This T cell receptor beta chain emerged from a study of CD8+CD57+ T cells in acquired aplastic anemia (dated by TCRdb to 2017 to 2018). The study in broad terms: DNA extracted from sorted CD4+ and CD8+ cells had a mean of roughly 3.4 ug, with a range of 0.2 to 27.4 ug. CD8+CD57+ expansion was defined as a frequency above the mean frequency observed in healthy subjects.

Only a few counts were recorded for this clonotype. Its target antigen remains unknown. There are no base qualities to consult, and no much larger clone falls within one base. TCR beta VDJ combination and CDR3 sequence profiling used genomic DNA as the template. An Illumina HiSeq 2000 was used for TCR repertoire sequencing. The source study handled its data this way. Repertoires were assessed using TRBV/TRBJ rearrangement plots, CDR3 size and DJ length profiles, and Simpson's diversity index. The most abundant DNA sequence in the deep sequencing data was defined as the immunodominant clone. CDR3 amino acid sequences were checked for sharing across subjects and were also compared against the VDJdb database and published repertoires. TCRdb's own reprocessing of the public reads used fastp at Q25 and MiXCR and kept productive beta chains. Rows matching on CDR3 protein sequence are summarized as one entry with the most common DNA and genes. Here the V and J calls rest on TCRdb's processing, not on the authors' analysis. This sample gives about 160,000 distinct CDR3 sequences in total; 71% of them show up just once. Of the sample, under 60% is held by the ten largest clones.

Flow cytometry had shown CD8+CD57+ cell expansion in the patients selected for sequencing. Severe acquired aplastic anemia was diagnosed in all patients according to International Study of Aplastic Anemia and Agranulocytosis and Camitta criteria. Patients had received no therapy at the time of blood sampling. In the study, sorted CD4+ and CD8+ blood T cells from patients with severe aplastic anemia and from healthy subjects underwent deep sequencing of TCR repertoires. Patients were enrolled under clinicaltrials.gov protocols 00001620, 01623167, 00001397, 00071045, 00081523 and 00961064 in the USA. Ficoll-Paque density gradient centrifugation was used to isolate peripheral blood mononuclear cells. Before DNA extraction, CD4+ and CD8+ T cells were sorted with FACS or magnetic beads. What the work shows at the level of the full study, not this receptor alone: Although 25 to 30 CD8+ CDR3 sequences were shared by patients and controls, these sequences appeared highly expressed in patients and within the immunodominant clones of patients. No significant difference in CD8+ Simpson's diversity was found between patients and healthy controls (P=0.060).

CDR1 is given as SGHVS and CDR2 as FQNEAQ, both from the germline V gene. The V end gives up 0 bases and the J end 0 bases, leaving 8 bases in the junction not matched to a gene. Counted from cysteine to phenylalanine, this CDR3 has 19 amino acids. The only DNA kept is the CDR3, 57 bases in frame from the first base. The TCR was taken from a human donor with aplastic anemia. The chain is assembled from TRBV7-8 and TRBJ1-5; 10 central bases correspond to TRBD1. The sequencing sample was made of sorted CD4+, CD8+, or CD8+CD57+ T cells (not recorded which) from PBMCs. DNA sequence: TGTGCCAGCAGCTTAGCGTTCCCCGGGACAGGGGTTAGCAATCAGCCCCAGCATTTT. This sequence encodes CASSLAFPGTGVSNQPQHF.